This T cell receptor (beta chain) came from a study of CD8 T cells in Susac syndrome. RNA was extracted with the RNeasy kit, and a quantity of about 0.45 to 1 ug was reverse transcribed using random hexamers. TCRdb re-called the immunoSEQ multiplex PCR reads through MiXCR, storing one row per CDR3 protein. The data show around 180,000 distinct CDR3 sequences, roughly 95% seen once. CDR1 is SGHTA and CDR2 is FQGNSA in the germline V gene. CDR3 length: 16 amino acids. V was clipped by 1 base and J by 0 bases; unmatched bases: 2. CD8+ and CD4+ T cells from blood underwent TCR beta sequencing. The sequence was collected from a human donor with multiple sclerosis. The sample comprised CD4+ T cells from PBMCs. The gene calls are TRBV7-2 and TRBJ2-1, with 8 bases that match TRBD1. The CDR3 loop is CASSLEGQVSYNEQFF. The DNA of the CDR3 is TGTGCCAGCAGCTTAGAGGGACAGGTCTCCTACAATGAGCAGTTCTTC.